A selection of T cell receptor beta chains follows, all from one sample in a study of CD8 T cells in Susac syndrome. Each CDR3 protein gets one entry after TCRdb re-called the immunoSEQ multiplex PCR reads with MiXCR. The sample records some 130,000 distinct CDR3 sequences, about 95% being singletons. The sequenced material came from CD4+ T cells from PBMCs. These receptors all stem from a human donor in good health. The CDR3 runs from the conserved cysteine through the conserved F or W. Each record gives: V gene, J gene, clone size, D gene, CDR3 DNA, CDR3 protein. A D gene is named only where the DNA matches it firmly. Not all rows give a size; the values are once, few, many and, for expanded clones, a class.

>TRBV5-6|TRBJ2-2|-|-
TGTGCCAGCAGCTGGGACTCGGGACTCCGGAACACCGGGGAGCTGTTTTTT
CASSWDSGLRNTGELFF
>TRBV6-1|TRBJ1-5|-|TRBD1
TGTGCCAGCAGTGGACAGGGGGGTTGGGATCAGCCCCAGCATTTT
CASSGQGGWDQPQHF
>TRBV3-1|TRBJ2-7|-|-
TGTGCCAGCAGCCATTCGACCAGCGGAATTAGCTACGAGCAGTACTTC
CASSHSTSGISYEQYF
>TRBV7-9|TRBJ1-2|few|TRBD1
TGTGCCAGCAGCCTTACCGGACAGGGCGGCTACACCTTC
CASSLTGQGGYTF
>TRBV29-1|TRBJ2-7|-|-
TGCAGCGTTGAAGATCGGTCCTCCTACGAGCAGTACTTC
CSVEDRSSYEQYF
>TRBV3-1|TRBJ1-2|-|-
TGTGCCAGCAGCTCATTGAGTTCACTGGATGGCTACACCTTC
CASSSLSSLDGYTF
>TRBV5-1|TRBJ2-7|-|TRBD1
TGCGCCAGCAGCTTGGACCCTAAGGGGGCTCAGTACTTC
CASSLDPKGAQYF
>TRBV15|TRBJ2-7|-|TRBD2
TGTGCCACCAGCGACCTCAGACTAGCGGGAGGTTACGAGCAGTACTTC
CATSDLRLAGGYEQYF
>TRBV7-2|TRBJ2-2|-|TRBD2
TGTGCCAGCAGCTCGTCTAGCGGAGCTAACACCGGGGAGCTGTTTTTT
CASSSSSGANTGELFF
>TRBV2|TRBJ2-5|-|TRBD2
TGTGCCAGCAGTGGACTAGCGGGAGAGACCCAGTACTTC
CASSGLAGETQYF
>TRBV30|TRBJ1-5|-|-
TGTGCCTGGAGCCGGGATTTCAATCAGCCCCAGCATTTT
CAWSRDFNQPQHF
>TRBV29-1|TRBJ1-5|-|TRBD1
TGCAGCGTTTCGACAGGGGACGGCCAGCCCCAGCATTTT
CSVSTGDGQPQHF
>TRBV7-2|TRBJ1-2|-|TRBD1
TGTGCCAGCAGCTTAGAAGGGGGCAGGGGCTACACCTTC
CASSLEGGRGYTF
>TRBV27|TRBJ2-3|-|-
TGTGCCAGCAGCTGGGGCCGAGATGATACGCAGTATTTT
CASSWGRDDTQYF
>TRBV7-9|TRBJ2-4|-|TRBD2
TGTGCCAGCAGCTTATCGGGAGGGGCCCTAAGTGGGAACATTCAGTACTTC
CASSLSGGALSGNIQYF
>TRBV28|TRBJ1-3|-|-
TGTGCCAGCAGTTTACTCTCTGGAAACACCATATATTTT
CASSLLSGNTIYF